This T cell receptor beta chain originates from a study of cytomegalovirus exposure and HLA in healthy donors. Broader study findings: It was shown in a later analysis that HLA-associated TCR beta chains were more clonally expanded than other, equally common chains.

Those who donated were healthy bone marrow donors. 60 Vbeta and 13 Jbeta primers were used in PCR. Data came from immunoSEQ multiplex PCR; TCRdb stores just in-frame clones and leaves some out. This sample's table has 130,000 or so clones. Note on this clone: No antigen is known for it.

This CDR3 comprises 14 residues. The germline V gene has CDR1 MDHEN and CDR2 SYDVKM. J was trimmed by 7 bases and V by 6 bases; bases with no gene match: 5. The chain recombines TRBV28 with TRBJ1-3; 11 positions match TRBD1. This TCR was recovered from a woman aged 55-70 years in good health and CMV-seronegative. The sequencing sample was made of PBMCs. For the CDR3, the DNA is TGTGCCAGCAGACCGGGACAGGGGGACAACACCATATATTTT. This gives the protein CASRPGQGDNTIYF. The complete variable domain, with remaining parts taken from reference TRBV28 and TRBJ1-3, reads DVKVTQSSRYLVKRTGEKVFLECVQDMDHENMFWYRQDPGLGLRLIYFSYDVKMKEKGDIPEGYSVSREKKERFSLILESASTNQTSMYLCASRPGQGDNTIYFGEGSWLTVV.